The 21 T cell receptor beta chains below were found in one sample sequenced in a study of blood T cell repertoires in COVID-19. The method was immunoSEQ multiplex PCR; TCRdb's version includes in-frame clones alone and lacks a portion of them. The table shows around 30,000 clones, with approximately 85% occurring only once. Sequencing was done on a sample of peripheral blood. The receptor set was obtained from a human donor in a cohort sampled during active COVID-19.

The chain uses TRBV29-1 and TRBJ1-1; 8 bases map to TRBD1. Looked up from germline, CDR1 is SQVTM and CDR2 is ANQGSEA. The ends lost 6 bases at V and 0 bases at J; junction bases unmatched: 3. CDR3 length equals 13 residues. CDR3 residues: CSVSTGVNTEAFF. For the CDR3, the DNA is TGCAGCGTCTCGACAGGGGTGAACACTGAAGCTTTCTTT.

The DNA for the CDR3 is TGTGCCAGCAGCGACGGGAACTCTGGAAACACCATATATTTT. Amino acid sequence: CASSDGNSGNTIYF. This sequence joins TRBV6-5 and TRBJ1-3; no firm D call. The V and J ends lost 6 bases and 0 bases respectively, with 9 bases between them. This CDR3 comprises 14 residues. Germline lookup yields CDR1 MNHEY and CDR2 SVGAGI.

The chain joins TRBV5-6 to TRBJ2-7; 8 bases are a match to TRBD2. The CDR3 covers 16 residues. Germline CDR1 and CDR2: SGHDT and YYEEEE. The V segment lost 4 bases and the J segment 1 base; nucleotides outside the gene matches: 10. CDR3 in amino acids: CASSPWRGVRSYEQYF. CDR3 DNA: TGTGCCAGCAGCCCCTGGCGGGGGGTAAGGTCCTACGAGCAGTACTTC.

The rearrangement joins TRBV9 to TRBJ2-3, with 7 bases aligning to TRBD2. Germline V CDR1 and CDR2: SGDLS, YYNGEE. This CDR3 has 15 amino acids. The J segment lost 4 bases and the V segment lost 0 bases, leaving 5 bases of the junction unmatched. The CDR3 bases are TGTGCCAGCAGCGTAGGCGGGAGCACCTCAGATACGCAGTATTTT. This sequence encodes CASSVGGSTSDTQYF.

This sequence joins TRBV7-3 and TRBJ2-3; D ambiguous. V lost 2 bases and J lost 5, with 5 bases in between. Germline V lookup: CDR1 SGHTA, CDR2 FQGTGA. The CDR3 is 12 amino acids. The CDR3 region is CASSLSLDTQYF. The CDR3 coding sequence is TGTGCCAGCAGCTTATCCCTAGATACGCAGTATTTT.

The chain links TRBV6-5 to TRBJ1-6; maybe TRBD1 (5 bases). The CDR3 spans 14 residues. Trimming cost V 7 bases and J 5 bases, with 12 bases left between them. Looked up from germline, CDR1 is MNHEY and CDR2 is SVGAGI. Here the CDR3 DNA reads TGTGCCAGCACCCCCGGGGGGGATAATTCACCCCTCCACTTT. Protein sequence: CASTPGGDNSPLHF.

The rearrangement joins TRBV6-6 to TRBJ1-1; a weak D match, TRBD1 (5 bases). CDR1 is MNHNY and CDR2 is SVGAGI in the germline V gene (reference sequence). The CDR3 is 13 residues long. With 7 bases removed from V and 6 bases from J, the gap between germline ends came to 15 bases. The CDR3 is CASKEGRRAEAFF. The CDR3 region has the DNA TGTGCCAGCAAGGAGGGGCGCCGGGCTGAAGCTTTCTTT.

This sequence joins TRBV7-9 and TRBJ2-3, with TRBD2 identical over 14 bases. V lost 5 bases, J lost 2 bases, and 6 bases stayed unmatched. CDR3 length equals 17 residues. Germline V gene data show CDR1 as SEHNR and CDR2 as FQNEAQ (reference sequence). The DNA for the CDR3 is TGTGCCAGCAGCCCTAGGACTAGCGGGGGGTCCACAGATACGCAGTATTTT. Translation gives CASSPRTSGGSTDTQYF. Combining the CDR3 with reference TRBV7-9 and TRBJ2-3 gives the whole variable domain DTGVSQNPRHKITKRGQNVTFRCDPISEHNRLYWYRQTLGQGPEFLTYFQNEAQLEKSRLLSDRFSAERPKGSFSTLEIQRTEQGDSAMYLCASSPRTSGGSTDTQYFGPGTRLTVL.

This chain uses TRBV28 with TRBJ2-7, with D possibly being TRBD1 (6 bases). The CDR3 runs to 16 residues. Trimming stripped 4 bases from V and 2 bases from J, with 18 bases between. Germline V gene data show CDR1 as MDHEN and CDR2 as SYDVKM. CDR3 sequence: CASSSQGSAYPYEQYF. In nucleotides, the CDR3 is TGTGCCAGCAGTTCACAGGGATCGGCCTACCCCTACGAGCAGTACTTC.

Only one count was recorded for this clone. This chain links TRBV6-2 or TRBV6-3 with TRBJ1-2, with D perhaps TRBD1 (6 bases). Trimming removed 4 bases from V and 6 bases from J, with 18 bases in between. CDR1 MNHEY and CDR2 SVGEGT come from the germline V gene. The CDR3 contains 15 residues. The CDR3 DNA reads TGTGCCAGCAGTTCCTTCAACCCTCAGGGGAATGGCTACACCTTC. Protein product: CASSSFNPQGNGYTF.

The chain is built from TRBV5-6 and TRBJ2-5, with 11 nucleotides matching TRBD2. There are 17 residues in the CDR3. V trimming: 4 bases; J trimming: 4 bases; junction bases outside the gene matches: 12. From germline, CDR1 is SGHDT and CDR2 YYEEEE. The CDR3 coding sequence is TGTGCCAGCAGCCCGGAGCTAGCGGGGGGAAGCGGAGAGACCCAGTACTTC. Translation: CASSPELAGGSGETQYF.

This rearrangement joins TRBV6-6 to TRBJ2-7; maybe TRBD1 (5 bases). The germline V gene has CDR1 MNHNY and CDR2 SVGAGI (reference sequence). The CDR3 totals 16 residues. Trimming removed 2 bases from V and 3 bases from J, with 17 bases in between. The DNA of the CDR3 is TGTGCCAGCAGTTACCCTGAAAGGACATCCAGCTACGAGCAGTACTTC. Translation: CASSYPERTSSYEQYF.

The V and J genes are TRBV5-1 and TRBJ2-4; TRBD1 agrees at 8 bases. V dropped 0 bases and J dropped 0; count of bases not matched to a gene: 8. This CDR3 spans 18 amino acids. CDR1 and CDR2 from the germline V gene are SGHRS and YFSETQ. The CDR3, as DNA: TGCGCCAGCAGCTTGGCGGAGGACAGGGAGCTAGCCAAAAACATTCAGTACTTC. Protein product: CASSLAEDRELAKNIQYF.

The CDR3 coding sequence is TGTGCCAGCAGTAACAACACTAGCGGGGGTGGGTTCTTC. This translates into CASSNNTSGGGFF. The chain joins TRBV28 to TRBJ2-1, with TRBD2 identical over 11 bases. Germline CDR1 MDHEN, CDR2 SYDVKM. V shed 5 bases and J 15 bases; nucleotides not matched to a gene: 9. There are 13 residues in the CDR3. Together with reference TRBV28 and TRBJ2-1, the CDR3 gives the full variable domain: DVKVTQSSRYLVKRTGEKVFLECVQDMDHENMFWYRQDPGLGLRLIYFSYDVKMKEKGDIPEGYSVSREKKERFSLILESASTNQTSMYLCASSNNTSGGGFFGPGTRLTVL.

The chain joins TRBV2 to TRBJ1-6; 7 nucleotides align to TRBD1. Germline CDR1 and CDR2: SNHLY and FYNNEI. The CDR3 is 13 residues long. The V and J ends lost 4 bases and 10 bases, in that order; junction bases with no gene match: 4. CDR3 region: CASSGGGRSPLHF. CDR3 DNA sequence: TGTGCCAGCAGTGGAGGGGGCAGGTCACCCCTCCACTTT.

The chain carries TRBV18 and TRBJ1-1; D is possibly TRBD1 (5 bases). V was shortened by 3 bases and J by 4 bases, with 12 bases between the two germline ends. Germline V lookup: CDR1 KGHSH, CDR2 LQKENI. The CDR3 length is 14 residues. The CDR3 bases are TGTGCCAGCTCACCGGGCAGGGAGGTCACTGAAGCTTTCTTT. Translation gives CASSPGREVTEAFF.

The J gene is TRBJ2-1, the V gene TRBV5-5; 9 bases map to TRBD2. Germline CDR1 SGHKS, CDR2 YYEKEE (reference sequence). This CDR3 is 15 amino acids long. Germline trimming cut 4 bases from V and 8 bases from J; bases unmatched to any gene: 10. The CDR3 protein is CASSLGTSLGHEQFF. The CDR3 bases are TGTGCCAGCAGCCTCGGGACTAGCTTGGGCCATGAGCAGTTCTTC.

The gene calls are TRBV11-2 and TRBJ2-1; TRBD2 aligns across 11 bases. CDR3 length: 16 residues. The germline V gene has CDR1 SGHAT and CDR2 FQNNGV. Trimming at V came to 0 bases and at J to 7 bases, leaving 5 bases not matched to a gene. CDR3 in amino acids: CASSLEWASGRNEQFF. In nucleotides, the CDR3 is TGTGCCAGCAGCTTAGAATGGGCTAGCGGGAGGAATGAGCAGTTCTTC.

The chain combines TRBV27 with TRBJ2-7, with 13 bases identical to TRBD2. The CDR3 has 16 amino acids. V gave up 4 bases and J gave up 2 bases; unmatched junction bases: 5. Germline CDR1 reads MNHEY; CDR2 reads SMNVEV (reference sequence). The CDR3 loop is CASSSPGTSGTYEQYF. The DNA for the CDR3 is TGTGCCAGCAGTTCCCCGGGGACTAGCGGGACCTACGAGCAGTACTTC.

The gene calls are TRBV27 and TRBJ1-4; 7 bases line up with TRBD1. With 4 bases clipped from V and 6 bases from J, the junction kept 8 bases outside the gene matches. CDR1 and CDR2 (germline): MNHEY, SMNVEV (reference sequence). The CDR3 length is 15 residues. CDR3 in amino acids: CASSSTGIIYEKLFF. CDR3 DNA sequence: TGTGCCAGCAGTTCGACAGGGATTATTTATGAAAAACTGTTTTTT.

V gene TRBV5-1 combines with J gene TRBJ2-7; TRBD1 agrees at 8 bases. V lost 0 bases and J lost 7; bases outside the gene matches: 9. Germline CDR1 reads SGHRS; CDR2 reads YFSETQ. CDR3 size: 15 residues. CDR3 coding DNA: TGCGCCAGCAGCTTGGATGGCCAGGGGGCGGGTGAGCAGTACTTC. This sequence encodes CASSLDGQGAGEQYF.